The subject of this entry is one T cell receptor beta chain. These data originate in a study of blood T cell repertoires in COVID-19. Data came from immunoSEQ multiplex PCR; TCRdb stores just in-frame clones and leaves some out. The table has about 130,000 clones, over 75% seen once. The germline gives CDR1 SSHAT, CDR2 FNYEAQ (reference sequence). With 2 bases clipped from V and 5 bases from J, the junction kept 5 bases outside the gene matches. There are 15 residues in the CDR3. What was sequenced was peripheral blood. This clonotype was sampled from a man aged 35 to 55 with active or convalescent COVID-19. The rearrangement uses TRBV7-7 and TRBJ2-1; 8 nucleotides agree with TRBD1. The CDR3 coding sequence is TGTGCCAGCAGCTTACAGGGGGCAAAGGACAATGAGCAGTTCTTC. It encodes CASSLQGAKDNEQFF.